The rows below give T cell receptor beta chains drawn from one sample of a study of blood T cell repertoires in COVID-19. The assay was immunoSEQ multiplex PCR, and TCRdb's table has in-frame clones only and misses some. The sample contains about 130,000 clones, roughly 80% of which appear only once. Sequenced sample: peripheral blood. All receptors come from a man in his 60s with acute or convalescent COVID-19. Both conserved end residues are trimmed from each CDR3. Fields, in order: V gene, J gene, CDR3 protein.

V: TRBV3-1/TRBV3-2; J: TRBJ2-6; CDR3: ASSHARHAQGLGANVLT
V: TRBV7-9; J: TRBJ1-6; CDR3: ASSSQGGSPLH
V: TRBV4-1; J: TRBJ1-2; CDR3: ASSQVIQADGYT
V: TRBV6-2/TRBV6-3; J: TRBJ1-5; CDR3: ASSYTGTSNQPQH
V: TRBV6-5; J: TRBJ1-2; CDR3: ASSQGFRINYGYT
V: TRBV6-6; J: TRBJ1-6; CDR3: AIRDRQNSPLH
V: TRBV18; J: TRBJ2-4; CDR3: ASSPLPQGTDIQY
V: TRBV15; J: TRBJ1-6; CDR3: ATSSLYNSPLH
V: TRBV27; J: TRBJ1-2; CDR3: ASSPDGTVKNYGYT
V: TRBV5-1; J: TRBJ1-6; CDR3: ASRGGGVYNSPLH
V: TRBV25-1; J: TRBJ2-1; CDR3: ASSEHSGGARNEQF
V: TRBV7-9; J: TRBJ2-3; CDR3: ASSLDISSTDTQY
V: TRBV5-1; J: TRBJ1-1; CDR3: ASSQNQGRATEAF
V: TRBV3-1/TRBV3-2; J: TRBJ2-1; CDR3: ASSQKRLRAGGTSYNEQF
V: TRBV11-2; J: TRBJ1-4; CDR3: ASRSGLNEKLF
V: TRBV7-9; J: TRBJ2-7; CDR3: ASSSTGGYEQY
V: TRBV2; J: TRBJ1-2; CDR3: ASNLGIRALDYGYT
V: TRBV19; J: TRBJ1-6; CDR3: ASSNGYNSPLH
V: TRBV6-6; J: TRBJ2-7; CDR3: ASRTGGKYEQY
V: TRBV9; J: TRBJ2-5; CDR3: ASSPRGGGETQY
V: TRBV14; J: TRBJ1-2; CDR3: ASSYRAQYGYT
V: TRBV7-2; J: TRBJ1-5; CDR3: ASSLAAGNNQPQH
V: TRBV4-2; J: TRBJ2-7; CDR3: ASSQEASGVGYEQY
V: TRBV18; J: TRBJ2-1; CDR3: ASSHRTSGLGNEQF
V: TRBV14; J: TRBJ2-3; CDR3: ASSQISRKDTQY
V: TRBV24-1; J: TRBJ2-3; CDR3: ATSDPRTGTDTQY
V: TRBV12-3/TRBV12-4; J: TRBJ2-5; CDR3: ASSGLGETQY
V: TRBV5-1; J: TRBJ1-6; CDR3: ASTEPGFNSPLH
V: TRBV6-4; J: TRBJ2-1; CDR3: ASSRDISSYNEQF
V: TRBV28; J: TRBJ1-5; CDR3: ASSLGRVGRGDQPQH
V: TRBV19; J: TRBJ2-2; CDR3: ASSPAGVSHGELF
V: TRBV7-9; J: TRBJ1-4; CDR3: ASSRGRANEKLF
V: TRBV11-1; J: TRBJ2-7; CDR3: ASSFYRGTPYEQY
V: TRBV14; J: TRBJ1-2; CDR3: ASSRQGVRGGYT
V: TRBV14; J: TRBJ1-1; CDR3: ASSQDLRSTEAF
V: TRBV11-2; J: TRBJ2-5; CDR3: ASSLGQTGEGETQY
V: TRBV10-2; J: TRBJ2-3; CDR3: ASSDPAQGAFDTQY
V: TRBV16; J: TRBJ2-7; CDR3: ASSQSPSRGSEQY
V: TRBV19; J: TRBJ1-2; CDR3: ASSIDTGSIQGGYT
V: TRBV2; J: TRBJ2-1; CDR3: ASSELGTGNFYNEQF
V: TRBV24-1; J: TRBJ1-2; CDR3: ATSDSRGARYGYT
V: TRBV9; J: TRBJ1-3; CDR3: ASSVATGGHGNTIY
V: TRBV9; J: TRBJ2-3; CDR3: ASSRLAGSGDTQY
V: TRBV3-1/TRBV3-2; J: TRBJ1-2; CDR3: ASSQDGGTGYT
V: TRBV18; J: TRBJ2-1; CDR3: ASSPPQLAGGRNEQF
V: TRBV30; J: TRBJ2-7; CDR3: AWTYPDRTYEQY
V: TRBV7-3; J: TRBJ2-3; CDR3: ASSLTGLGSTDTQY
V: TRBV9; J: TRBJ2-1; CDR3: ASSVFRGTQF
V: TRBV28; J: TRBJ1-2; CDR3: ASSLIDRGYT
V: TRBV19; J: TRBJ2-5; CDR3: ASSTGGSHGETQY
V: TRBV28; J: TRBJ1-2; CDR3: ASSPRDRAGVT
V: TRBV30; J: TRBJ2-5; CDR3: AWENRETQY
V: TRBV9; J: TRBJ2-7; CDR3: ASSVGTGVSYEQY
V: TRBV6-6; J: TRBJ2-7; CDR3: ASRLTGGSVREQY
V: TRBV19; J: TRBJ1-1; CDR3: ASRSTEAYTEAF
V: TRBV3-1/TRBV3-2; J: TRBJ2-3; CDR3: ASSRQLAGHTPQY
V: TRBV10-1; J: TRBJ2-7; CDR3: ASSEGQGLYEQY
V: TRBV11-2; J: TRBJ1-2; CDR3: ASSLDQTRVEGYT
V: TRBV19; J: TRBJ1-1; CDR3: ASSIGTGRTEAF
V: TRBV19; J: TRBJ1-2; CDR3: ASSTALDRGRDYGYT